The TCR beta chain described here comes from a study of molecular identifiers for immune sequencing clone quantification. Per the germline V gene, CDR1 is SEHNR and CDR2 is FQNEAQ (reference sequence). After removal of 5 bases from V and 6 bases from J, the junction contained 17 bases not matched to a gene. CDR3 length equals 18 residues. Construction of naive CD8 libraries employed about 17,000 to 1,100,000 sorted cells together with 10%, 30% or 50% RNA. Sorting selected naive CD8 T cells with a CD8+CD4-CCR7+CD45RA+ phenotype. TCRdb reprocessed the PCR reads with MiXCR, giving one entry per CDR3 protein. Found here are some 580,000 distinct CDR3 sequences, over 25% of them singletons; the top ten hold roughly 0.83%.

The chain carries TRBV7-9 and TRBJ2-1; 9 bases are a match to TRBD1. The TCR sequence derives from a human donor in good health. Some libraries in this study had Jurkat cell RNA spiked in. The sequencing input was naive CD8+ T cells from blood, with Jurkat cell RNA spiked in. As for subset: FACS-sorted CD8+CD4-CCR7+CD45RA+ naive T cells. CDR3 residues: CASSPGTGKPGRTNEQFF. CDR3 nucleotides: TGTGCCAGCAGCCCGGGGACAGGGAAACCGGGACGAACCAATGAGCAGTTCTTC.